The rows below give T cell receptor beta chains drawn from one sample of a study of T cell repertoires in cytomegalovirus infection. Each CDR3 protein gets one entry after TCRdb re-called the reads with MiXCR. This table has 200,000 to 300,000 distinct CDR3 sequences, approximately 8.3% appearing once. Sequences were obtained from PBMCs. These TCRs come from a human donor in good health (CMV status not recorded). Some clones in this sample may be carry-over from other donors' samples. Both conserved end residues are part of each CDR3. The order of the fields is J gene, V gene, CDR3 length, clone size, D gene, CDR3 DNA, CDR3 protein. A D gene is named only where the DNA matches it firmly. Part of the rows lack a size; the others show once, few, many or a class for expanded clones.

J gene: TRBJ2-5; V gene: TRBV7-2; CDR3 length: 12; clone size: many; D gene: TRBD1; CDR3 DNA: TGTGCCAGCAGCTTGGACAGGGGGCCCCAGTACTTC; CDR3 protein: CASSLDRGPQYF
J gene: TRBJ1-6; V gene: TRBV7-2; CDR3 length: 14; clone size: many; D gene: NA; CDR3 DNA: TGTGCCAGCAGCCACTGGACCCATAATTCACCCCTCCACTTT; CDR3 protein: CASSHWTHNSPLHF
J gene: TRBJ2-3; V gene: TRBV10-3; CDR3 length: 13; clone size: many; D gene: NA; CDR3 DNA: TGTGCCATCAGGCCCCTCGGGGCAGATACGCAGTATTTT; CDR3 protein: CAIRPLGADTQYF
J gene: TRBJ1-5; V gene: TRBV20-1; CDR3 length: 15; clone size: NA; D gene: NA; CDR3 DNA: TGCAGTGCTAGCCGGGGGGTTGACGGCAATCAGCCCCAGCATTTT; CDR3 protein: CSASRGVDGNQPQHF
J gene: TRBJ2-2; V gene: TRBV18; CDR3 length: 16; clone size: NA; D gene: NA; CDR3 DNA: TGTGCCAGCTCACTACTAGGCCGTAAGGACACCGGGGAGCTGTTTTTT; CDR3 protein: CASSLLGRKDTGELFF
J gene: TRBJ2-7; V gene: TRBV6-5; CDR3 length: 13; clone size: many; D gene: NA; CDR3 DNA: TGTGCCAGCAGTTACCGGGGTACCTACGAGCAGTACTTC; CDR3 protein: CASSYRGTYEQYF
J gene: TRBJ2-6; V gene: TRBV7-6; CDR3 length: 18; clone size: many; D gene: TRBD2; CDR3 DNA: TGTGCCAGCAGCTTAGAACCAGCGGGGGCCTCTGGGGCCAACGTCCTGACTTTC; CDR3 protein: CASSLEPAGASGANVLTF
J gene: TRBJ1-1; V gene: TRBV15; CDR3 length: 13; clone size: few; D gene: NA; CDR3 DNA: TGTGCCACCACCCTGGACCCGAACACTGAAGCTTTCTTT; CDR3 protein: CATTLDPNTEAFF
J gene: TRBJ2-1; V gene: TRBV7-6; CDR3 length: 15; clone size: many; D gene: TRBD2; CDR3 DNA: TGTGCCAGCAGCTCTCCGCAGGGACTAAACAATGAGCAGTTCTTC; CDR3 protein: CASSSPQGLNNEQFF
J gene: TRBJ1-1; V gene: TRBV7-8; CDR3 length: 15; clone size: many; D gene: NA; CDR3 DNA: TGTGCCAGCAGCGCTTGGGGACAACAGAACACTGAAGCTTTCTTT; CDR3 protein: CASSAWGQQNTEAFF
J gene: TRBJ2-3; V gene: TRBV29-1; CDR3 length: 14; clone size: few; D gene: NA; CDR3 DNA: TGCAGCGTTGTAATGGTAGGGAGGACAGATACGCAGTATTTT; CDR3 protein: CSVVMVGRTDTQYF
J gene: TRBJ1-4; V gene: TRBV7-2; CDR3 length: 15; clone size: many; D gene: NA; CDR3 DNA: TGTGCCAGCAGCTTAATGCAGGGGCGGGATGAAAAACTGTTTTTT; CDR3 protein: CASSLMQGRDEKLFF
J gene: TRBJ2-4; V gene: TRBV7-8; CDR3 length: 19; clone size: many; D gene: TRBD1; CDR3 DNA: TGTGCCAGCAGCTTAGAAGTAGGCACAGGGGGCCAAGCCAAAAACATTCAGTACTTC; CDR3 protein: CASSLEVGTGGQAKNIQYF
J gene: TRBJ2-3; V gene: TRBV9; CDR3 length: 17; clone size: NA; D gene: TRBD2; CDR3 DNA: TGTGCCAGCAGCGTAGGGGGGGGCCTAGCGGGGGGGAATACGCAGTATTTT; CDR3 protein: CASSVGGGLAGGNTQYF
J gene: TRBJ2-3; V gene: TRBV19; CDR3 length: 11; clone size: many; D gene: NA; CDR3 DNA: TGTGCCAGTCGGAGGGGAGATACGCAGTATTTT; CDR3 protein: CASRRGDTQYF
J gene: TRBJ2-3; V gene: TRBV28; CDR3 length: 15; clone size: few; D gene: TRBD1; CDR3 DNA: TGTGCCAGCAGCCGACCGGACAGGGCGCCAGATACGCAGTATTTT; CDR3 protein: CASSRPDRAPDTQYF
J gene: TRBJ1-1; V gene: TRBV7-2; CDR3 length: 13; clone size: many; D gene: NA; CDR3 DNA: TGTGCCAGCAGCCCTCTATTAAGCCATGAAGCTTTCTTT; CDR3 protein: CASSPLLSHEAFF
J gene: TRBJ1-5; V gene: TRBV6-1; CDR3 length: 13; clone size: many; D gene: NA; CDR3 DNA: TGTGCCAGCACCCTCAAACCGGGTCAGCCCCAGCATTTT; CDR3 protein: CASTLKPGQPQHF
J gene: TRBJ2-5; V gene: TRBV7-2; CDR3 length: 14; clone size: many; D gene: NA; CDR3 DNA: TGTGCCAGCAGCTTAGGCTTAACTGGAGAGACCCAGTACTTC; CDR3 protein: CASSLGLTGETQYF
J gene: TRBJ2-2; V gene: TRBV11-1; CDR3 length: 16; clone size: NA; D gene: TRBD1; CDR3 DNA: TGTGCCAGCAGCTTATGGGACAGCCCGAACACCGGGGAGCTGTTTTTT; CDR3 protein: CASSLWDSPNTGELFF
J gene: TRBJ1-2; V gene: TRBV28; CDR3 length: 13; clone size: few; D gene: NA; CDR3 DNA: TGTGCCAGCAGTCCGGATTTTAACTATGGCTACACCTTC; CDR3 protein: CASSPDFNYGYTF
J gene: TRBJ2-1; V gene: TRBV7-6; CDR3 length: 13; clone size: NA; D gene: NA; CDR3 DNA: TGTGCCAGCAGGGGCTTGGGGCGGAATGAGCAGTTCTTC; CDR3 protein: CASRGLGRNEQFF
J gene: TRBJ2-1; V gene: TRBV6-5; CDR3 length: 17; clone size: many; D gene: TRBD1; CDR3 DNA: TGTGCCAGCAGTTACAAACGACCGGGACAGGGGCCCAATGAGCAGTTCTTC; CDR3 protein: CASSYKRPGQGPNEQFF
J gene: TRBJ1-6; V gene: TRBV28; CDR3 length: 14; clone size: many; D gene: NA; CDR3 DNA: TGTGCCAGCAGTCTAAACCCCCTGAATTCACCCCTCCACTTT; CDR3 protein: CASSLNPLNSPLHF
J gene: TRBJ1-3; V gene: TRBV7-9; CDR3 length: 14; clone size: NA; D gene: NA; CDR3 DNA: TGTGCCAGCGGCCTACAGGGTAAAGGAAACACCATATATTTT; CDR3 protein: CASGLQGKGNTIYF
J gene: TRBJ2-1; V gene: TRBV15; CDR3 length: 14; clone size: few; D gene: TRBD2; CDR3 DNA: TGTGCCACCAGCAGATCTAGCGGGGGAGATGAGCAGTTCTTC; CDR3 protein: CATSRSSGGDEQFF
J gene: TRBJ1-1; V gene: TRBV7-9; CDR3 length: 14; clone size: many; D gene: TRBD1; CDR3 DNA: TGTGCCAGCAGACGGACAGGACAGAACACTGAAGCTTTCTTT; CDR3 protein: CASRRTGQNTEAFF
J gene: TRBJ2-6; V gene: TRBV28; CDR3 length: 16; clone size: many; D gene: NA; CDR3 DNA: TGTGCCAGCAGTTCTGGGAACAGGGCCCGAGGCAACGTCCTGACTTTC; CDR3 protein: CASSSGNRARGNVLTF
J gene: TRBJ1-3; V gene: TRBV12-3/TRBV12-4; CDR3 length: 11; clone size: many; D gene: NA; CDR3 DNA: TGTGCCAGCAGTGTCGCAGTTGGATGGAATTTT; CDR3 protein: CASSVAVGWNF
J gene: TRBJ1-2; V gene: TRBV7-8; CDR3 length: 15; clone size: many; D gene: TRBD1; CDR3 DNA: TGTGCCAGCAGCTTCCGGGACAGTGCTAACTATGGCTACACCTTC; CDR3 protein: CASSFRDSANYGYTF
J gene: TRBJ2-7; V gene: TRBV20-1; CDR3 length: 13; clone size: NA; D gene: NA; CDR3 DNA: TGCAGTGCTAGTGAGATCCCAGGGAACGAGCAGTACTTC; CDR3 protein: CSASEIPGNEQYF
J gene: TRBJ1-2; V gene: TRBV14; CDR3 length: 14; clone size: NA; D gene: NA; CDR3 DNA: TGTGCCAGCAGCCCTGGTACACCTAACTATGGCTACACCTTC; CDR3 protein: CASSPGTPNYGYTF
J gene: TRBJ2-5; V gene: TRBV28; CDR3 length: 13; clone size: many; D gene: NA; CDR3 DNA: TGTGCCAGCAGGACAGGACCTCAAGAGACCCAGTACTTC; CDR3 protein: CASRTGPQETQYF
J gene: TRBJ1-1; V gene: TRBV7-2; CDR3 length: 16; clone size: many; D gene: NA; CDR3 DNA: TGTGCCAGCAGCTATTTCGTATGGGGGTCGTACACTGAAGCTTTCTTT; CDR3 protein: CASSYFVWGSYTEAFF
J gene: TRBJ1-5; V gene: TRBV7-2; CDR3 length: 15; clone size: few; D gene: NA; CDR3 DNA: TGTGCCAGCACTGACAGTCCTTATAGCAATCAGCCCCAGCATTTT; CDR3 protein: CASTDSPYSNQPQHF
J gene: TRBJ1-2; V gene: TRBV10-2; CDR3 length: 13; clone size: many; D gene: NA; CDR3 DNA: TGCGCCAGCAGTGAGTCTACAGGGAAGGGCTACACCTTC; CDR3 protein: CASSESTGKGYTF
J gene: TRBJ1-1; V gene: TRBV19; CDR3 length: 14; clone size: many; D gene: TRBD1; CDR3 DNA: TGTGCCAGTAATACAGGGGGCAGGAGCACTGAAGCTTTCTTT; CDR3 protein: CASNTGGRSTEAFF
J gene: TRBJ2-3; V gene: TRBV19; CDR3 length: 16; clone size: few; D gene: TRBD2; CDR3 DNA: TGTGCCAGTAGGTCCCGAGCGGGGGGAAGCACAGATACGCAGTATTTT; CDR3 protein: CASRSRAGGSTDTQYF
J gene: TRBJ1-3; V gene: TRBV11-2; CDR3 length: 15; clone size: many; D gene: NA; CDR3 DNA: TGTGCCAGCAGCGCATACGGGGGTGGTGGAAACACCATATATTTT; CDR3 protein: CASSAYGGGGNTIYF
J gene: TRBJ2-7; V gene: TRBV12-3/TRBV12-4; CDR3 length: 15; clone size: many; D gene: NA; CDR3 DNA: TGTGCCAGCAGCTTACCCCCAAATCCGCTCTACGAGCAGTACTTC; CDR3 protein: CASSLPPNPLYEQYF
J gene: TRBJ2-1; V gene: TRBV20-1; CDR3 length: 13; clone size: few; D gene: TRBD2; CDR3 DNA: TGCAGTGCTCCTAGCGGGAGCTACAATGAGCAGTTCTTC; CDR3 protein: CSAPSGSYNEQFF